These 8 T cell receptor beta chains were sequenced from one sample in a study of vaccination effects on CD4 cells after COVID-19. Having been cultured for about ten days, the cells underwent CD4+ T cell isolation. No antigen has been assigned to these receptors. TCRdb's copy holds only in-frame clones and misses some; the assay was immunoSEQ multiplex PCR. Of more than 50,000 clones in the sample, more than 60% are singletons; the top ten hold 3% to 3.5%. Sequenced here: CD4+ T cells from PBMCs cultured without peptide, sampled before COVID-19 vaccination. The source is a human donor who received a COVID-19 vaccine.

The chain recombines TRBV7-8 with TRBJ1-3; 8 bases map to TRBD1. V lost 4 bases, J lost 4 bases, and 3 bases stayed unmatched. Germline CDR1 SGHVS, CDR2 FQNEAQ. The length of the CDR3 is 14 residues. DNA of the CDR3: TGTGCCAGCAGCTCCGGGACAGGCGGAAACACCATATATTTT. Encoded protein: CASSSGTGGNTIYF.

The J gene is TRBJ2-5, the V gene TRBV13, with TRBD2 identical over 7 bases. J gave up 5 bases and V 4 bases, and 10 bases lay outside the gene matches. This CDR3 is built from 15 residues. Germline V lookup: CDR1 PRHDT, CDR2 FYEKMQ (reference sequence). In DNA, the CDR3 is TGTGCCAGCAGCTCCGGATGGACTAGGTGGGAGACCCAGTACTTC. It is translated as CASSSGWTRWETQYF.

The rearrangement links TRBV7-8 to TRBJ1-4; tentatively, D is TRBD1 (6 bases). Germline V CDR1 and CDR2: SGHVS, FQNEAQ. CDR3 size: 14 residues. The V end lost 0 bases, the J end lost 8 bases, and 10 bases lay between the germline ends. CDR3 amino acids: CASSLAQGNEKLFF. In DNA form, the CDR3 reads TGTGCCAGCAGCTTAGCGCAGGGGAACGAAAAACTGTTTTTT.

The chain recombines TRBV19 with TRBJ1-4, with 7 bases that match TRBD1. This CDR3 has 13 amino acids. Germline lookup yields CDR1 LNHDA and CDR2 SQIVND (reference sequence). Unmatched junction bases numbered 2, after V lost 6 bases and J lost 4 bases. CDR3 in DNA: TGTGCCAGTAGGACAGGGCATAATGAAAAACTGTTTTTT. Its protein is CASRTGHNEKLFF.

The V call is TRBV6-5, the J call TRBJ1-2; D may be TRBD1 (5 bases). V lost 1 base and J lost 10, with 16 bases in between. The CDR3 length is 14 residues. The germline gives CDR1 MNHEY, CDR2 SVGAGI. Written as DNA, the CDR3 is TGTGCCAGCAGTTACTTCGGCAGGGCCGGTGCCTACACCTTC. This codes for CASSYFGRAGAYTF.

This clone was observed a handful of times. This sequence joins TRBV13 and TRBJ1-1; unclear D gene. CDR1 is PRHDT and CDR2 is FYEKMQ in the germline V gene (reference sequence). Deletions cut 1 base from V and 6 bases from J, with 6 bases between. This CDR3 region has 12 residues. CDR3 sequence (DNA): TGTGCCAGCAGCTTAGATTCCGCTGAAGCTTTCTTT. This sequence encodes CASSLDSAEAFF.

This chain joins TRBV10-3 and TRBJ2-5; perhaps TRBD2 as D (6 bases). The ends were cut back, 5 bases at V and 7 bases at J, with 17 bases in the middle. Germline V gene data show CDR1 as ENHRY and CDR2 as SYGVKD. The CDR3 has 14 amino acids. The CDR3 DNA sequence: TGTGCCATCAGTCCGGACCCGGGGAGGCCGACCCAGTACTTC. Protein product: CAISPDPGRPTQYF.

In this sample, this clone turned up once. V and J are TRBV12-3 or TRBV12-4 and TRBJ1-2; D gene unclear. The V end was cut by 3 bases, the J end by 5 bases, with 10 bases between. The CDR3 is made up of 13 amino acids. The CDR3 nucleotides are TGTGCCAGCAGTTTTCAGTATGGGTATGGCTACACCTTC. This encodes CASSFQYGYGYTF.